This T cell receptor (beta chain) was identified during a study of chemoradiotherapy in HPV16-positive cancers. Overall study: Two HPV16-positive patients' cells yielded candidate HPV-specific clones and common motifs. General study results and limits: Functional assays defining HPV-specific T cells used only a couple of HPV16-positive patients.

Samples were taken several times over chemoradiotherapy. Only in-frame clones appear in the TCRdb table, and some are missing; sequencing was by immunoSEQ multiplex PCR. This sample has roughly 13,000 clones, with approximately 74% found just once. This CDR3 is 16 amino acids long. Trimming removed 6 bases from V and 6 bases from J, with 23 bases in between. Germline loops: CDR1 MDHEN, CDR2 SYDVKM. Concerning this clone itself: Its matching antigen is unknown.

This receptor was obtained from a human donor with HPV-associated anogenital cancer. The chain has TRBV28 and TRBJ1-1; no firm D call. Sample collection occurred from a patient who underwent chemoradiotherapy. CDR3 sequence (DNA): TGTGCCAGCAGAACAAAATCTACGCCCCTGTGGGCTGAAGCTTTCTTT. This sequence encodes CASRTKSTPLWAEAFF.